A single sample is the source of the 21 T cell receptor beta chains below, sequenced in a study of Tregs in tolerant kidney transplant recipients. Clones were sequenced by immunoSEQ multiplex PCR, and TCRdb holds only the in-frame ones, with some missing. The table includes around 50,000 clones, about 86% detected once. What was sequenced was CD4+ T cells from blood. All receptors derive from a human donor in good health.

This clone was detected a few times. The chain recombines TRBV29-1 with TRBJ1-5, with a tentative D call TRBD1 (6 bases). The V gene's germline CDR1 is SQVTM and CDR2 ANQGSEA. Trimming shortened V by 3 bases and J by 5 bases, and 8 bases separated the two germline ends. CDR3 length equals 12 residues. In DNA, the CDR3 is TGCAGCGTTGAGGACAGTGATCAGCCCCAGCATTTT. It specifies CSVEDSDQPQHF.

This clone was counted between two and nine times. CDR3 nucleotides: TGTGCCAGCAGCTTGTTGGACAGTGACTATGGCTACACCTTC. This gives the protein CASSLLDSDYGYTF. The chain employs TRBV5-6 and TRBJ1-2; D perhaps matches TRBD1 (6 bases). The CDR3 covers 14 residues. The V end was cut by 1 base, the J end by 3 bases, with 10 bases between. Germline CDR1 reads SGHDT; CDR2 reads YYEEEE. Full variable domain (rest looked up from reference TRBV5-6 and TRBJ1-2): DAGVTQSPTHLIKTRGQQVTLRCSPKSGHDTVSWYQQALGQGPQFIFQYYEEEERQRGNFPDRFSGHQFPNYSSELNVNALLLGDSALYLCASSLLDSDYGYTFGSGTRLTVV.

This sequence joins TRBV19 and TRBJ1-1; D possibly corresponds to TRBD1 (6 bases). CDR3 length equals 15 residues. Germline V gene sequence: CDR1 LNHDA, CDR2 SQIVND (reference sequence). V lost 1 base, J lost 5 bases, and 14 bases lay in between. In nucleotides, the CDR3 is TGTGCCAGTAGTATAGTCCCGGGGGCGATGACTGAAGCTTTCTTT. The encoded protein is CASSIVPGAMTEAFF.

This chain uses TRBV4-2 with TRBJ2-5; 10 nucleotides line up with TRBD2. This CDR3 has 16 amino acids. V lost 1 base, J lost 0 bases, and 2 bases stayed unmatched. Germline CDR1 LGHNA, CDR2 YNFKEQ. CDR3 sequence (DNA): TGTGCCAGCAGCCAAGGTACTAGCGGGGACCAAGAGACCCAGTACTTC. Protein product: CASSQGTSGDQETQYF.

A remark on this clone: An end of the junction differs from the germline gene, which may be a read error. The chain has TRBV9 and TRBJ1-1; D is ambiguous. The germline V gene has CDR1 SGDLS and CDR2 YYNGEE. This CDR3 is 14 amino acids long. The CDR3 loop is CANSVALRDTEAFF. Here the CDR3 DNA reads TGTGCCAACAGCGTAGCTTTAAGGGACACTGAAGCTTTCTTT. The whole variable domain, remainder taken from reference TRBV9 and TRBJ1-1, is DSGVTQTPKHLITATGQRVTLRCSPRSGDLSVYWYQQSLDQGLQFLIQYYNGEERAKGNILERFSAQQFPDLHSELNLSSLELGDSALYFCANSVALRDTEAFFGQGTRLTVV.

The table lists this clone with a few counts. The gene calls are TRBV2 and TRBJ2-2; the D gene is possibly TRBD1 (6 bases). This CDR3 contains 13 residues. Germline CDR1 is SNHLY and CDR2 is FYNNEI. Deletions cut 5 bases from V and 7 bases from J, with 11 bases between. Here the CDR3 DNA reads TGTGCCAGCAGTACAGGGCGTCACGGGGAGCTGTTTTTT. It encodes CASSTGRHGELFF. The entire variable domain, with the rest obtained from reference TRBV2 and TRBJ2-2, is as follows: EPEVTQTPSHQVTQMGQEVILRCVPISNHLYFYWYRQILGQKVEFLVSFYNNEISEKSEIFDDQFSVERPDGSNFTLKIRSTKLEDSAMYFCASSTGRHGELFFGEGSRLTVL.

J is TRBJ2-2 and V is TRBV19; D is perhaps TRBD1 (6 bases). The CDR3 runs 17 residues. V was trimmed by 6 bases and J by 2 bases, leaving 19 bases between them. Germline V CDR1 and CDR2: LNHDA, SQIVND (reference sequence). CDR3 coding DNA: TGTGCCAGTAGGATAAGAACCGGGACACCCAACACCGGGGAGCTGTTTTTT. It specifies CASRIRTGTPNTGELFF.

This clone was seen a handful of times. Other DNA sequences in the sample encode the same CDR3. The V call is TRBV11-2, the J call TRBJ2-5; perhaps TRBD1 as D (6 bases). Germline V lookup: CDR1 SGHAT, CDR2 FQNNGV. V was shortened by 1 base and J by 0 bases, with 9 bases between the two germline ends. The CDR3 contains 15 residues. The CDR3 nucleotides are TGTGCCAGCAGCTTAGGAGACAGGTACCAAGAGACCCAGTACTTC. It is translated as CASSLGDRYQETQYF.

The rearrangement uses TRBV7-9 and TRBJ1-1; the D is unclear. The CDR3 is 14 residues long. The V end was cut by 1 base, the J end by 4 bases, with 10 bases between. Germline V gene lookup returns CDR1 SEHNR and CDR2 FQNEAQ (reference sequence). CDR3 amino acids: CASSLGRVSTEAFF. The CDR3 nucleotides read TGTGCCAGCAGCTTAGGACGGGTATCCACTGAAGCTTTCTTT.

The chain joins TRBV9 to TRBJ2-5; 11 bases are a match to TRBD2. The CDR3 consists of 17 residues. CDR1 and CDR2 (germline): SGDLS, YYNGEE. J lost 3 bases, V lost 2 bases, and 9 bases had no gene match. The CDR3 region is CASSVLLLAGAKETQYF. In DNA, the CDR3 is TGTGCCAGCAGCGTCCTTCTACTAGCGGGGGCAAAAGAGACCCAGTACTTC.

This chain uses TRBV29-1 with TRBJ1-1; D not resolved. V shed 1 base and J shed 4 bases, with 7 bases lying between them. Germline V gene lookup returns CDR1 SQVTM and CDR2 ANQGSEA. This CDR3 has 12 amino acids. In nucleotides, the CDR3 is TGCAGCGTTGAAGTTGGGAGCACTGAAGCTTTCTTT. Translating it yields CSVEVGSTEAFF.

J is TRBJ2-3 and V is TRBV4-1, with 14 bases aligning to TRBD2. There are 18 residues in the CDR3. Germline V gene lookup returns CDR1 MGHRA and CDR2 YSYEKL. J gave up 0 bases and V 4 bases, and 6 bases lay outside the gene matches. CDR3: CASSLRLAGGLSTDTQYF. CDR3 in DNA: TGCGCCAGCAGCCTCCGACTAGCGGGGGGGTTAAGCACAGATACGCAGTATTTT.

The chain combines TRBV5-4 with TRBJ1-2; D is unresolved. Germline CDR1 reads SGHNT; CDR2 reads YYREEE (reference sequence). This CDR3 region has 14 residues. Trimming stripped 6 bases from V and 4 bases from J, with 16 bases between. The CDR3 reads CASTSSGSIYGYTF. DNA of the CDR3: TGTGCCAGCACCTCTTCCGGATCAATCTATGGCTACACCTTC.

The rearrangement joins TRBV7-2 to TRBJ2-5; maybe TRBD2 (7 bases). The CDR3 length is 15 residues. The V end lost 2 bases, the J end lost 5 bases, and 15 bases lay between the germline ends. In germline, CDR1 is SGHTA, CDR2 FQGNSA. The CDR3 DNA reads as TGTGCCAGCAGCTTATCTAGGGGGGGCCGGGAGACCCAGTACTTC. It is translated as CASSLSRGGRETQYF.

J is TRBJ2-2 and V is TRBV30; D is undetermined. Between the trimmed V and J ends, which lost 8 bases and 6 bases, there was a span of 13 bases. The length of the CDR3 is 12 residues. Germline V lookup: CDR1 GTSNPN, CDR2 SVGIG (reference sequence). Here the CDR3 reads CALIKGAGELFF. CDR3 coding DNA: TGTGCCCTTATCAAGGGCGCCGGGGAGCTGTTTTTT.

This clone showed up just a few times. This chain links TRBV7-6 with TRBJ1-5; D perhaps matches TRBD1 (6 bases). The CDR3 spans 14 residues. V was trimmed by 2 bases and J by 3 bases, leaving 8 bases between them. Germline assignment: CDR1 SGHVS and CDR2 FNYEAQ. The CDR3 loop is CASSLTGSNQPQHF. Written as DNA, the CDR3 is TGTGCCAGCAGCTTAACAGGGTCCAATCAGCCCCAGCATTTT.

In this sample, this clone is medium-sized. Other DNA sequences in the same sample also yield this CDR3. The rearrangement links TRBV7-3 to TRBJ1-1; no firm D call. The V gene lost 2 bases and the J gene lost 1 base, with 5 bases spanning the gap. The CDR3 consists of 13 residues. Germline CDR1 SGHTA, CDR2 FQGTGA. CDR3 in amino acids: CASSLEANTEAFF. The CDR3 DNA reads TGTGCCAGCAGCTTAGAGGCGAACACTGAAGCTTTCTTT.

The V call is TRBV18, the J call TRBJ2-5; perhaps TRBD1 as D (6 bases). This CDR3 has 14 residues. The germline CDR1 and CDR2 sequences are KGHSH and LQKENI. Trimming stripped 3 bases from V and 3 bases from J, with 11 bases between. CDR3 in amino acids: CASSPGHGEETQYF. CDR3 coding DNA: TGTGCCAGCTCACCGGGACATGGGGAAGAGACCCAGTACTTC.

The chain carries TRBV29-1 and TRBJ2-2; a weak D match, TRBD2 (5 bases). This CDR3 contains 13 residues. With 3 bases removed from V and 5 bases from J, the gap between germline ends came to 10 bases. In germline, CDR1 is SQVTM, CDR2 ANQGSEA. The CDR3 reads CSVEPSRTGELFF. The CDR3 DNA follows: TGCAGCGTTGAGCCTAGCCGGACCGGGGAGCTGTTTTTT.

The gene calls are TRBV7-6 and TRBJ2-1; D perhaps matches TRBD2 (5 bases). This CDR3 has 16 residues. Germline V CDR1 and CDR2: SGHVS, FNYEAQ. V was clipped by 1 base and J by 0 bases, with 10 bases between them. The CDR3: CASSLGTPSSYNEQFF. As DNA, the CDR3 is TGTGCCAGCAGCTTAGGGACTCCCAGCTCCTACAATGAGCAGTTCTTC.

The CDR3 is CASSLTSGRDNEQFF. The CDR3 DNA follows: TGTGCCAGCAGCTTAACTAGCGGGAGGGACAATGAGCAGTTCTTC. This chain joins TRBV2 and TRBJ2-1, with 13 bases that match TRBD2. Germline-derived CDR1 and CDR2 are SNHLY and FYNNEI. This CDR3 is 15 amino acids long. After removal of 6 bases from V and 5 bases from J, the junction contained 4 bases not matched to a gene. The full variable domain, completed using reference TRBV2 and TRBJ2-1, is EPEVTQTPSHQVTQMGQEVILRCVPISNHLYFYWYRQILGQKVEFLVSFYNNEISEKSEIFDDQFSVERPDGSNFTLKIRSTKLEDSAMYFCASSLTSGRDNEQFFGPGTRLTVL.